This T cell receptor beta chain emerged from a study of identical twins. General study findings and limits: Potential partial confounding of zero-insertion analyses by invariant MAIT and iNKT cells was noted. With beta out-of-frame sequences, excess sharing by twins was weaker.

MiXCR, applied by TCRdb to the 5' RACE reads, yields one record per CDR3 protein. This sample has 200,000 to 300,000 distinct CDR3 sequences, with more than 9% found just once. As for this clonotype: Its specificity is not known.

The TCR comes from a man in his fifties in good health. The sample taken for sequencing was memory T cells sorted from blood.

The CDR3 DNA follows: TGTGCCAGCAGTCCGAAAAGGGGGACCCAGTACTTC. Its translation is CASSPKRGTQYF. The rearrangement joins TRBV6-5 to TRBJ2-5, with D perhaps TRBD1 (5 bases). The CDR3 covers 12 residues. The germline V and J ends were trimmed by 5 bases and 7 bases, with 11 bases remaining between them. From germline, CDR1 is MNHEY and CDR2 SVGAGI.